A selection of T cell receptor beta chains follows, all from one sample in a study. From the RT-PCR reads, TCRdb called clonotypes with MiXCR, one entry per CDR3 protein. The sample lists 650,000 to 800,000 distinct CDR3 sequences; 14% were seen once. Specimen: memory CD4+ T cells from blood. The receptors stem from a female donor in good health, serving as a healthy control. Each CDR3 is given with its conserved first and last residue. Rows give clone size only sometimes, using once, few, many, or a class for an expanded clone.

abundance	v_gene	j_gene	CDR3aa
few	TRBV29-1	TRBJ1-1	CSAQGSGTEAFF
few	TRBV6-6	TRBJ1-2	CASSQDRLHGYTF
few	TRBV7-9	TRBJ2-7	CASGRRDEQYF
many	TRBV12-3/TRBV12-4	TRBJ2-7	CASTVSGGYYEQYF
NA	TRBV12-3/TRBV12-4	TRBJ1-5	CASSPMGSNQPQHF
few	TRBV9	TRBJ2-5	CASSVGAIQETQYF
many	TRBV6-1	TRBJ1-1	CASRSYVDTEAFF
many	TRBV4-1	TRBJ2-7	CASSQGDRGNEQYF
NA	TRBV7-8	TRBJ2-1	CASSWASSYNEQFF
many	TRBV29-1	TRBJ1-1	CSGLTGMNTEAFF
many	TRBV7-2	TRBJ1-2	CASRDLANYGYTF
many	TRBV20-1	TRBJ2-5	CSARSGGLETQYF
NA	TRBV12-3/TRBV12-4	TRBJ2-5	CASSFWGTSGGRETQYF
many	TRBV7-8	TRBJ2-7	CASSATPDRSSYEQYF
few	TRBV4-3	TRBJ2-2	CASHARASNQNTGELFF
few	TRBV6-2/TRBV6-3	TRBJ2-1	CASTRVAAYNEQFF
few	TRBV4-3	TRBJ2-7	CASSQDVGPYEQYF
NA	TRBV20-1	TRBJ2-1	CSAREGNSLKEQFF
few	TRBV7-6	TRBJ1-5	CASSLVTGGDQPQHF
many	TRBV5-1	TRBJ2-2	CASSLGDRTNTGELFF
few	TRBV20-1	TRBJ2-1	CSARDDEQFF
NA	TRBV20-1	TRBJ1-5	CSARHPLEGGVDQPQHF